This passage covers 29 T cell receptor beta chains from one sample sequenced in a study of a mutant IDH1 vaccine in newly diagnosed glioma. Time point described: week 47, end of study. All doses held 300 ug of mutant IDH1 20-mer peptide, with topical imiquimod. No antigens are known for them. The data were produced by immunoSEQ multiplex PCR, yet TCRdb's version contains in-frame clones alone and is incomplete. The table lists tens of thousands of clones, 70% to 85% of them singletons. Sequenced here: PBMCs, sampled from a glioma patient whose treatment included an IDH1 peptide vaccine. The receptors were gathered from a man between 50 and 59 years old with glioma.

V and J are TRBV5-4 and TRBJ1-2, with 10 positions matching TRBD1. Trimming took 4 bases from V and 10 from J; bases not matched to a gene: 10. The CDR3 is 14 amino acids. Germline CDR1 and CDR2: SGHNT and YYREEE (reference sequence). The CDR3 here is CASSARQGARDYTF. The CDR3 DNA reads TGTGCCAGCAGCGCTAGACAGGGGGCCCGAGACTACACCTTC. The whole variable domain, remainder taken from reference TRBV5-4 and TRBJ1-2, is ETGVTQSPTHLIKTRGQQVTLRCSSQSGHNTVSWYQQALGQGPQFIFQYYREEENGRGNFPPRFSGLQFPNYSSELNVNALELDDSALYLCASSARQGARDYTFGSGTRLTVV.

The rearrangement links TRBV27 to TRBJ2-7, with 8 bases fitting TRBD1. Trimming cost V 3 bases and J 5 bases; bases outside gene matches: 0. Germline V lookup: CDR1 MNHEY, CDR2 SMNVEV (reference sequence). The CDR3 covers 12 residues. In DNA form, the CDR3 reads TGTGCCAGCAGTTTGACAGGGGACGAGCAGTACTTC. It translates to CASSLTGDEQYF.

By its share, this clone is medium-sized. CDR3 in DNA: TGTGCCAGCTCACGCAACCGGGAGCTGTTTTTT. Translated: CASSRNRELFF. The chain uses TRBV18 and TRBJ2-2; unclear D gene. Per the germline V gene, CDR1 is KGHSH and CDR2 is LQKENI. Trimming cost V 4 bases and J 9 bases, with 6 bases left between them. CDR3 size: 11 residues.

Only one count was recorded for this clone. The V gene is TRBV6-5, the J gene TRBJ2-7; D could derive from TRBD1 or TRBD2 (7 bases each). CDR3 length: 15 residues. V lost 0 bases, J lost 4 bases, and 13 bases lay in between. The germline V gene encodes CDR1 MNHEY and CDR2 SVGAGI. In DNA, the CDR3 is TGTGCCAGCAGTTACTCCGGTCAGGGGGGGTACGAGCAGTACTTC. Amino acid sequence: CASSYSGQGGYEQYF.

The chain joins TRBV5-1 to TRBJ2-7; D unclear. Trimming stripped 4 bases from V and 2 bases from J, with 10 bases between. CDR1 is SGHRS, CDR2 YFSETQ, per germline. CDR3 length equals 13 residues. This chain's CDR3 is CASSPDTAYEQYF. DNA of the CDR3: TGCGCCAGCAGCCCCGACACAGCCTACGAGCAGTACTTC.

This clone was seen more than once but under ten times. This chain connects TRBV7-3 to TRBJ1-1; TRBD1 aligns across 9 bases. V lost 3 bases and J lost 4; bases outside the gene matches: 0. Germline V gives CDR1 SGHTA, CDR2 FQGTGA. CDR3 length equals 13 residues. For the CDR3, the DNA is TGTGCCAGCAGCTTGACAGGGGGCACTGAAGCTTTCTTT. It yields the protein CASSLTGGTEAFF.

The chain's CDR3 is CASSLRTIGETQYF. The CDR3 region has the DNA TGCGCCAGCAGCTTAAGGACGATCGGGGAGACCCAGTACTTC. V gene TRBV5-1 combines with J gene TRBJ2-5; D remains ambiguous. Trimming stripped 2 bases from V and 5 bases from J, with 13 bases between. Germline lookup yields CDR1 SGHRS and CDR2 YFSETQ. The CDR3 totals 14 residues. Using reference TRBV5-1 and TRBJ2-5 for the parts outside the CDR3, the full variable domain is KAGVTQTPRYLIKTRGQQVTLSCSPISGHRSVSWYQQTPGQGLQFLFEYFSETQRNKGNFPGRFSGRQFSNSRSEMNVSTLELGDSALYLCASSLRTIGETQYFGPGTRLLVL.

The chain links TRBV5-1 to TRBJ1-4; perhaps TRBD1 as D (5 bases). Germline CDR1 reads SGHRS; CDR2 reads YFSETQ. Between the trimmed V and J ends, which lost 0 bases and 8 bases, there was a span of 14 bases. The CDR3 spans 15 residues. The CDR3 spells CASSLGRGTAEKLFF. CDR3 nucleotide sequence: TGCGCCAGCAGCTTGGGCAGAGGGACGGCGGAAAAACTGTTTTTT.

The CDR3 bases are TGTGCCTCCGCGGGTTCGTATGGCTACACCTTC. Amino acid sequence: CASAGSYGYTF. The V call is TRBV28, the J call TRBJ1-2; no reliable D call. The CDR3 is 11 residues long. The germline V and J ends were trimmed by 11 bases and 5 bases, with 12 bases remaining between them. Germline CDR1 is MDHEN and CDR2 is SYDVKM.

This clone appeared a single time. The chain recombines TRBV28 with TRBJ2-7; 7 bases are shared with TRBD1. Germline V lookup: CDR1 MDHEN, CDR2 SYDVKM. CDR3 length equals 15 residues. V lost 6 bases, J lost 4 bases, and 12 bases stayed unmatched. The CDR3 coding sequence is TGTGCCAGCAGCCCCCCCGGGACAGCCTATTACGAGCAGTACTTC. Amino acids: CASSPPGTAYYEQYF.

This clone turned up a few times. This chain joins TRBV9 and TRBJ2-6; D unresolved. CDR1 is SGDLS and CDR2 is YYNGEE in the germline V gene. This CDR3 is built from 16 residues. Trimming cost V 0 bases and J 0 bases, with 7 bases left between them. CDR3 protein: CASSVGWGSGANVLTF. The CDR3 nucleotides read TGTGCCAGCAGCGTAGGGTGGGGCTCTGGGGCCAACGTCCTGACTTTC.

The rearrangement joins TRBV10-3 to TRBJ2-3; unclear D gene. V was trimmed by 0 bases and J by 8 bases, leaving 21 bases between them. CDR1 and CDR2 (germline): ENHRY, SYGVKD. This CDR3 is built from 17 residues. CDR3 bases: TGTGCCATCAGTGAGTCGAGTAGGAGCTCCTCACCCCGTACGCAGTATTTT. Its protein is CAISESSRSSSPRTQYF.

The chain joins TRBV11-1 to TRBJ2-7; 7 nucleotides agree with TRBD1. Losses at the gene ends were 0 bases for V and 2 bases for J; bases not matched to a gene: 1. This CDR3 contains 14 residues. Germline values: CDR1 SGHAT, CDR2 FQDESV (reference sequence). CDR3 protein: CASSLATGTYEQYF. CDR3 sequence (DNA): TGTGCCAGCAGCTTAGCGACAGGGACCTACGAGCAGTACTTC.

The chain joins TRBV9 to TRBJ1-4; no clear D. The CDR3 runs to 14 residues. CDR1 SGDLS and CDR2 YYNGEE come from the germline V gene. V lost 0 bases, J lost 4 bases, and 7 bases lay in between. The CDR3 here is CASSVAVFNEKLFF. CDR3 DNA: TGTGCCAGCAGCGTAGCAGTCTTTAATGAAAAACTGTTTTTT.

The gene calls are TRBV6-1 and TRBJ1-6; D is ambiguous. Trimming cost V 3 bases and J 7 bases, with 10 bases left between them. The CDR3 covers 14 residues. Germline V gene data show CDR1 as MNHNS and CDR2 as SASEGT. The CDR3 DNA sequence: TGTGCCAGCAGTGATGAGGGCCAGAATTCACCCCTCCACTTT. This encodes CASSDEGQNSPLHF.

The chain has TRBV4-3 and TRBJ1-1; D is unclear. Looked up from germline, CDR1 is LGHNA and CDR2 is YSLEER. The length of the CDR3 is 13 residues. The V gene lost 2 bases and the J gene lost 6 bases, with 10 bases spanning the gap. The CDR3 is CASSQNGVSEAFF. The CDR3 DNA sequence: TGCGCCAGCAGCCAAAACGGGGTGTCTGAAGCTTTCTTT.

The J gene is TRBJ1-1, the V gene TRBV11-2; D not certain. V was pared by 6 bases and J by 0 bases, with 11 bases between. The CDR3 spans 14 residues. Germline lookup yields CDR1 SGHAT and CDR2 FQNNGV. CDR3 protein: CASSVRRMNTEAFF. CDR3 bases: TGTGCCAGCAGTGTAAGGAGGATGAACACTGAAGCTTTCTTT.

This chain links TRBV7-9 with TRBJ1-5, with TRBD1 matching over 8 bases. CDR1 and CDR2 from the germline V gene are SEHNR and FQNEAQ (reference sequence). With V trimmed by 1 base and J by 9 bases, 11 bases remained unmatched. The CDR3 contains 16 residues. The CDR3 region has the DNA TGTGCCAGCAGCTTAGGGGCAGGGGGCGAAACCGGGCCCCAGCATTTT. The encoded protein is CASSLGAGGETGPQHF.

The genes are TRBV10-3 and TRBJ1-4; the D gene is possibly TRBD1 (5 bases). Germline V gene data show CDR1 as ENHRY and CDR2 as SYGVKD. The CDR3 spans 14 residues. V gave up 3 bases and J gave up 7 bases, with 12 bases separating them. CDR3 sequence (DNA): TGTGCCATCAGTGAATCGGGGGTCACTGAAAAACTGTTTTTT. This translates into CAISESGVTEKLFF.

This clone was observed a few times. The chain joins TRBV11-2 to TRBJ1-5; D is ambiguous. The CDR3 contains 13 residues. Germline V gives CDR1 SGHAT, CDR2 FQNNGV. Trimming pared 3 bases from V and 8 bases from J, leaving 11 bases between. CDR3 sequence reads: CASSFGRTKPQHF. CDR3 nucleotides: TGTGCCAGCAGCTTTGGGAGGACCAAGCCCCAGCATTTT.

The CDR3 region has the DNA TGTGCCAGCAGCCTGGGACTAGCGGGGAGGTCCTACGAGCAGTACTTC. Translating gives CASSLGLAGRSYEQYF. V gene TRBV7-9 combines with J gene TRBJ2-7, with TRBD2 identical over 13 bases. The CDR3 runs 16 residues. Germline V gives CDR1 SEHNR, CDR2 FQNEAQ (reference sequence). With 5 bases clipped from V and 1 base from J, the junction kept 5 bases outside the gene matches.

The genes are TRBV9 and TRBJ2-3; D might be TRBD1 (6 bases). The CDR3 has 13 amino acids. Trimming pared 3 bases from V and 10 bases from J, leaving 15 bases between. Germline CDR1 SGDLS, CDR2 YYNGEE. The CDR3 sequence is CASSAPGRTAQYF. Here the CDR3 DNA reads TGTGCCAGCAGCGCCCCTGGAAGGACAGCGCAGTATTTT.

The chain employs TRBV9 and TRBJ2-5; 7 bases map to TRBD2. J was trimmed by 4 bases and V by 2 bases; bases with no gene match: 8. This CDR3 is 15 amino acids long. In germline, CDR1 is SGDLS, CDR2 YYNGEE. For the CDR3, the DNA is TGTGCCAGCAGCGTGGGGTGGGGGGGGACAGAGACCCAGTACTTC. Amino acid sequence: CASSVGWGGTETQYF.

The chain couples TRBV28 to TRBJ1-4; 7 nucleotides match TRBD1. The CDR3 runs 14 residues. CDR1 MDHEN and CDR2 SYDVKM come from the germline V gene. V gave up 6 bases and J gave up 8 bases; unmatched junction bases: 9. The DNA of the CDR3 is TGTGCCAGCAGCCGACAGGGATACGAAGAAAAACTGTTTTTT. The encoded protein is CASSRQGYEEKLFF.

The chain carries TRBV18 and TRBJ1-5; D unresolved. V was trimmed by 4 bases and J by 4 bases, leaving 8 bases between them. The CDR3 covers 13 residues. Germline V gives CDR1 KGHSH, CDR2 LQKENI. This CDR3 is CASSRGNNQPQHF. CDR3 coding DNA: TGTGCCAGCTCACGGGGTAATAATCAGCCCCAGCATTTT.

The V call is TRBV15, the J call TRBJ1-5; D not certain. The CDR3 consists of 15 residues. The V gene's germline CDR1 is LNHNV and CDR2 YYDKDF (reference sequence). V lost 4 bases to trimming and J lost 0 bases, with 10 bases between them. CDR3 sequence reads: CATSTSLDSNQPQHF. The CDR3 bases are TGTGCCACCAGCACTTCACTTGATAGCAATCAGCCCCAGCATTTT.

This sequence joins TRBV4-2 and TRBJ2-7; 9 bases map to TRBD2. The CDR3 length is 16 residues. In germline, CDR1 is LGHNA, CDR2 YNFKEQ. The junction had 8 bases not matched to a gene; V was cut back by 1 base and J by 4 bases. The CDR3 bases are TGTGCCAGCAGCCAAGGAGTCGCTAGCGGGGCTTACGAGCAGTACTTC. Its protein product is CASSQGVASGAYEQYF.

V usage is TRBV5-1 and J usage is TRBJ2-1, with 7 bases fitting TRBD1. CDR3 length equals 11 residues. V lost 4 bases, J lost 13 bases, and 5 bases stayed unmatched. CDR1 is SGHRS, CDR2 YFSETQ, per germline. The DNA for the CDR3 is TGCGCCAGCAGCGTCGACAGGGTCCAGTTCTTC. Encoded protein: CASSVDRVQFF.

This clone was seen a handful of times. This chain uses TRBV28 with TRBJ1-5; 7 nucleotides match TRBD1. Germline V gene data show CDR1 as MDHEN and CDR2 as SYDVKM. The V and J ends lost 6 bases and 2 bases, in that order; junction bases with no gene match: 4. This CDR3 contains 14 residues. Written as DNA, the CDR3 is TGTGCCAGCAGAACAGGGGCCCGCAATCAGCCCCAGCATTTT. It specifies CASRTGARNQPQHF.